This TCR beta chain was identified during a study of blood T cell repertoires in COVID-19. Trimming left V 3 bases short and J 4 bases short, with 10 bases between. The CDR3 totals 14 residues. From germline, CDR1 is SGHTA and CDR2 FQGNSA. Method: immunoSEQ multiplex PCR; TCRdb's copy keeps in-frame clones and lacks some. The sample has fewer than 200,000 clones; 75% to 90% are singletons. The receptor's source is a woman aged 45 to 65 who had recovered from COVID-19. The sequencing input was PBMCs or T cells enriched from blood (not recorded which). V gene TRBV7-2 combines with J gene TRBJ2-1, with TRBD1 as a possible D gene (5 bases). The CDR3 loop is CASSFRQPYNEQFF. The CDR3 DNA reads as TGTGCCAGCAGCTTTAGACAGCCATACAATGAGCAGTTCTTC.